Presented here are 8 T cell receptor beta chains from one specimen sequenced in a study of memory CD4+ T cells and cytomegalovirus serostatus. The protocol was immunoSEQ multiplex PCR, while the TCRdb copy is restricted to in-frame clones and leaves out a portion. Among 35,000 to 40,000 clones, roughly 78% were seen once, and the ten largest hold about 5.8%. Single viable CD3+CD4+CD8-CD45RO+ cells were sorted as the memory CD4+ T cells. Sequences were obtained from memory CD4+ T cells from blood. The source of these receptors is an adult in good health and CMV-seropositive.

J is TRBJ1-2 and V is TRBV7-8, with 9 bases fitting TRBD1. J gave up 2 bases and V 3 bases, and 7 bases lay outside the gene matches. The CDR3 runs to 16 residues. Germline CDR1 is SGHVS and CDR2 is FQNEAQ. CDR3 sequence: CASSFSKTGGNYGYTF. As DNA, the CDR3 is TGTGCCAGCAGCTTTTCTAAGACAGGGGGAAACTATGGCTACACCTTC.

The chain recombines TRBV6-5 with TRBJ2-1, with TRBD2 matching 12 bases. Trimming took 4 bases from V and 10 from J; bases not matched to a gene: 8. Germline loops: CDR1 MNHEY, CDR2 SVGAGI. The CDR3 has 15 amino acids. CDR3: CASSLLAGGLTEQFF. CDR3 DNA sequence: TGTGCCAGCAGTTTGCTAGCGGGGGGGCTAACCGAGCAGTTCTTC.

This clone has only a few counts. This rearrangement joins TRBV6-5 to TRBJ1-1; D call uncertain. Germline V gene data show CDR1 as MNHEY and CDR2 as SVGAGI. V was trimmed by 7 bases and J by 0 bases, leaving 12 bases between them. The CDR3 extends over 14 amino acids. CDR3 sequence (DNA): TGTGCCAGCACCCCAGGATTTATGAACACTGAAGCTTTCTTT. Translated: CASTPGFMNTEAFF.

This chain links TRBV13 with TRBJ2-7; possibly TRBD2 for D (6 bases). The CDR3 contains 16 residues. Germline CDR1 is PRHDT and CDR2 is FYEKMQ (reference sequence). Trimming stripped 0 bases from V and 4 bases from J, with 16 bases between. Here the CDR3 DNA reads TGTGCCAGCAGCTTAGGAGTGGAGGGGAAAGTATACGAGCAGTACTTC. Its translation: CASSLGVEGKVYEQYF.

This rearrangement joins TRBV7-2 to TRBJ2-3; D could derive from TRBD1 or TRBD2 (6 bases each). Germline CDR1 reads SGHTA; CDR2 reads FQGNSA. The CDR3 runs 13 residues. Trimming removed 5 bases from V and 5 bases from J, with 11 bases in between. The CDR3 protein is CASSRGGIDTQYF. The CDR3 DNA reads as TGTGCCAGCAGCCGAGGGGGGATAGATACGCAGTATTTT.

This clone was seen once. J is TRBJ1-4 and V is TRBV15; D gene ambiguous. Trimming left V 1 base short and J 5 bases short, with 11 bases between. Germline V gene data show CDR1 as LNHNV and CDR2 as YYDKDF (reference sequence). The CDR3 contains 15 residues. The CDR3 sequence is CATSRVTTLNEKLFF. The CDR3 DNA reads TGTGCCACCAGCAGAGTTACGACACTAAATGAAAAACTGTTTTTT. The whole variable domain, filled in from reference TRBV15 and TRBJ1-4, reads DAMVIQNPRYQVTQFGKPVTLSCSQTLNHNVMYWYQQKSSQAPKLLFHYYDKDFNNEADTPDNFQSRRPNTSFCFLDIRSPGLGDTAMYLCATSRVTTLNEKLFFGSGTQLSVL.

This clone has more than one count but fewer than ten. The V gene is TRBV29-1, the J gene TRBJ1-1; no reliable D call. The CDR3 spans 13 residues. Germline CDR1 reads SQVTM; CDR2 reads ANQGSEA. V lost 0 bases to trimming and J lost 4 bases, with 9 bases between them. The CDR3 DNA reads TGCAGCGTTGAAGAGCAGGAAGGCACTGAAGCTTTCTTT. Translation gives CSVEEQEGTEAFF. The whole variable domain, remainder taken from reference TRBV29-1 and TRBJ1-1, is SAVISQKPSRDICQRGTSLTIQCQVDSQVTMMFWYRQQPGQSLTLIATANQGSEATYESGFVIDKFPISRPNLTFSTLTVSNMSPEDSSIYLCSVEEQEGTEAFFGQGTRLTVV.

The genes are TRBV5-1 and TRBJ2-7, with 8 bases lining up with TRBD1. The CDR3 length is 14 residues. Germline V gene lookup returns CDR1 SGHRS and CDR2 YFSETQ. With V trimmed by 7 bases and J by 2 bases, 8 bases remained unmatched. This CDR3 reads CASHPDRGTYEQYF. CDR3 in DNA: TGCGCCAGCCACCCTGACAGGGGAACCTACGAGCAGTACTTC.